Presented here are 21 T cell receptor beta chains from one specimen sequenced in a study of tumor-infiltrating lymphocytes in oesophageal squamous cell carcinoma. In TCRdb, the PCR reads were re-called with MiXCR into one record per CDR3 protein. The data contain almost 20,000 distinct CDR3 sequences, under 40% of them singletons. What was sequenced was blood. These receptors all stem from a male donor with esophageal squamous cell carcinoma.

Note on this clonotype: Compared with germline, one end of the junction differs, possibly owing to a read error. The V and J genes are TRBV6-6 and TRBJ2-5; D ambiguous. This CDR3 region has 13 residues. The germline CDR1 and CDR2 sequences are MNHNY and SVGAGI (reference sequence). In DNA form, the CDR3 reads TGTGCCAGCAGTCGCCTCCTCACTGAATTGCCGTTCTTC. It specifies CASSRLLTELPFF.

Of note for this clonotype: Given the absence of the conserved phenylalanine or tryptophan at the CDR3 end, a read error is likely. It is unclear where the CDR3 begins or ends on the DNA, so no DNA is shown, and the CDR3 is as TCRdb lists it. J is TRBJ1-1 and V is TRBV7-2. CDR1 SGHTA and CDR2 FQGNSA come from the germline V gene. The CDR3 is 17 residues long, ends included. The CDR3 loop reads CASSLEGLGVNEQFFGP.

This clonotype was seen at least ten times. The genes are TRBV5-6 and TRBJ2-3; D is perhaps TRBD1 (5 bases). The CDR3 spans 16 residues. The germline CDR1 and CDR2 sequences are SGHDT and YYEEEE. V lost 0 bases to trimming and J lost 3 bases, with 14 bases between them. The CDR3 region has the DNA TGTGCCAGCAGCTTGGCCCGTAGTTACAGGACAGATACGCAGTATTTT. Amino acids: CASSLARSYRTDTQYF. Full variable domain (outside the CDR3, taken from reference TRBV5-6 and TRBJ2-3): DAGVTQSPTHLIKTRGQQVTLRCSPKSGHDTVSWYQQALGQGPQFIFQYYEEEERQRGNFPDRFSGHQFPNYSSELNVNALLLGDSALYLCASSLARSYRTDTQYFGPGTRLTVL.

By proportion, this clonotype is medium-sized. The chain is built from TRBV12-3 or TRBV12-4 and TRBJ2-3; D may be TRBD2 (5 bases). The V and J ends lost 4 bases and 1 base respectively, with 6 bases between them. The CDR3 sequence is 13 residues long. This CDR3 reads CASSYGGTDTQYF. The CDR3 nucleotides are TGTGCCAGCAGTTACGGGGGCACAGATACGCAGTATTTT.

Many counts were recorded for this clonotype. The V call is TRBV4-2, the J call TRBJ1-1; D gene ambiguous. This CDR3 spans 16 amino acids. Trimming stripped 0 bases from V and 1 base from J, with 12 bases between. The germline gives CDR1 LGHNA, CDR2 YNFKEQ. The CDR3 DNA follows: TGTGCCAGCAGCCAAGAATACGAAAACGAGAACACTGAAGCTTTCTTT. Protein: CASSQEYENENTEAFF.

At least ten counts were recorded for this clonotype. The chain links TRBV11-2 to TRBJ2-1; TRBD1 matches at 7 bases. Germline assignment: CDR1 SGHAT and CDR2 FQNNGV. V was clipped by 5 bases and J by 0 bases; unmatched bases: 4. This CDR3 has 15 amino acids. The CDR3 DNA reads TGTGCCAGCAGCAGCCGGGACAGCTCCTACAATGAGCAGTTCTTC. It is translated as CASSSRDSSYNEQFF.

In its sample, this clonotype is medium-sized. V is TRBV28 and J is TRBJ2-2; maybe TRBD1 (6 bases). V lost 9 bases and J 1 base, leaving 15 bases between the germline ends. Germline CDR1 MDHEN, CDR2 SYDVKM. The length of the CDR3 is 15 residues. CDR3 loop: CASSRDIQNTGELFF. Here the CDR3 DNA reads TGTGCCAGTTCCCGGGACATACAGAACACCGGGGAGCTGTTTTTT.

This clonotype occurred many times. This chain joins TRBV5-1 and TRBJ2-5; 12 bases line up with TRBD2. The CDR3 covers 15 residues. The V segment lost 7 bases and the J segment 4 bases; nucleotides outside the gene matches: 8. Per the germline V gene, CDR1 is SGHRS and CDR2 is YFSETQ. This CDR3 is CASAPTSGGTETQYF. The CDR3 bases are TGCGCCAGCGCCCCCACTAGCGGGGGGACAGAGACCCAGTACTTC. Complete variable domain (other parts from reference TRBV5-1 and TRBJ2-5): KAGVTQTPRYLIKTRGQQVTLSCSPISGHRSVSWYQQTPGQGLQFLFEYFSETQRNKGNFPGRFSGRQFSNSRSEMNVSTLELGDSALYLCASAPTSGGTETQYFGPGTRLLVL.

The sample holds one count of this clonotype. The V and J genes are TRBV11-2 and TRBJ2-4; D is possibly TRBD2 (6 bases). TRBJ2-1 explains the end of the DNA better; the J call may be wrong. Germline V CDR1 and CDR2: SGHAT, FQNNGV. This CDR3 region has 15 residues. CDR3 residues: CASSGGGGRYNEQFF. Here the CDR3 DNA reads TGTGCCAGCAGCGGGGGAGGCGGACGATACAATGAGCAGTTCTTC.

This clonotype qualifies as medium-sized. J is TRBJ1-1 and V is TRBV7-2; a weak D match, TRBD1 (5 bases). Germline lookup yields CDR1 SGHTA and CDR2 FQGNSA. V was clipped by 4 bases and J by 7 bases, with 16 bases between them. The CDR3 covers 14 residues. CDR3 bases: TGTGCCAGCAGCTCGCGGGGACGAGCTGGTGAAGCTTTCTTT. Amino acid sequence: CASSSRGRAGEAFF.

Concerning this clonotype: This CDR3 fails to terminate in the conserved phenylalanine or tryptophan, so it likely reflects a read error. The DNA is left out, because the CDR3 cannot be placed on it with certainty; the CDR3 is given as TCRdb lists it. The rearrangement joins TRBV6-8 to TRBJ2-1; TRBD1, the table's D call, was not compared with the DNA. Germline values: CDR1 MNHGY, CDR2 SAAAGT. Including both end residues, the CDR3 is 17 amino acids long. The CDR3 loop is CASSRSGQDNYGYTFGS.

In nucleotides, the CDR3 is TGCGCCAGCAGCCAAGAACGCGGTAGTAATCGTGGCTACACCTTC. Encoded protein: CASSQERGSNRGYTF. V usage is TRBV4-1 and J usage is TRBJ2-1; D gene unclear. The DNA end lines up better with TRBJ1-2; the J call may be wrong. Per germline, CDR1 MGHRA and CDR2 YSYEKL. The CDR3 loop spans 15 amino acids.

The chain carries TRBV7-2 and TRBJ2-3; D remains ambiguous. This CDR3 spans 13 amino acids. V dropped 1 base and J dropped 4 bases, with 6 bases sitting between them. Per germline, CDR1 SGHTA and CDR2 FQGNSA. Here the CDR3 DNA reads TGTGCCAGCAGCTTAGTTCCCCCAGATACGCAGTATTTT. Translation gives CASSLVPPDTQYF.

The chain couples TRBV11-1 to TRBJ2-5, with 7 bases lining up with TRBD2. The DNA matches TRBJ2-1 better at its end, which makes the J call doubtful. Looked up from germline, CDR1 is SGHAT and CDR2 is FQDESV (reference sequence). This CDR3 region has 15 residues. The CDR3 loop is CASSLGKGTNNEQFF. In DNA form, the CDR3 reads TGTGCCAGCAGCTTAGGAAAGGGGACTAACAATGAGCAGTTCTTC.

This clonotype was seen many times. The gene calls are TRBV2 and TRBJ1-1, with a tentative D call TRBD1 (6 bases). The ends were cut back, 10 bases at V and 1 base at J, with 10 bases in the middle. The CDR3 spans 12 residues. From germline, CDR1 is SNHLY and CDR2 FYNNEI. CDR3 loop: CANGGGNTEAFF. The CDR3 DNA follows: TGTGCCAACGGAGGGGGGAACACTGAAGCTTTCTTT.

Points on this clonotype: Relative to the germline gene, one junction end is altered; a read error may explain this. The chain joins TRBV7-3 to TRBJ2-3; either TRBD1 or TRBD2 may fit D (5 bases each). In germline, CDR1 is SGHTA, CDR2 FQGTGA. This CDR3 region has 13 residues. CDR3 sequence reads: CAIGGGPEGELYF. CDR3 nucleotides: TGTGCCATCGGAGGAGGCCCGGAAGGGGAGCTGTACTTC. Combining the CDR3 with reference TRBV7-3 and TRBJ2-3 gives the whole variable domain GAGVSQTPSNKVTEKGKYVELRCDPISGHTALYWYRQSLGQGPEFLIYFQGTGAADDSGLPNDRFFAVRPEGSVSTLKIQRTERGDSAVYLCAIGGGPEGELYFGPGTRLTVL.

This clonotype was seen ten or more times. A clone one base away is much larger, so this may be a read error. The chain couples TRBV5-6 to TRBJ2-7; 10 nucleotides agree with TRBD2. The V and J ends lost 3 bases and 7 bases, in that order; junction bases with no gene match: 10. The V gene's germline CDR1 is SGHDT and CDR2 YYEEEE. The CDR3 spans 15 residues. CDR3 nucleotide sequence: TGTGCCAGCAGCTGGAGCGGGAGGGCCGCCTCTGAGCAGTACTTC. This codes for CASSWSGRAASEQYF.

This clonotype was recorded many times. This chain links TRBV4-2 with TRBJ2-3; D possibly corresponds to TRBD2 (5 bases). The germline gives CDR1 LGHNA, CDR2 YNFKEQ. This CDR3 has 15 residues. The V end lost 0 bases, the J end lost 2 bases, and 9 bases lay between the germline ends. This chain's CDR3 is CASSQEGGLTDTQYF. The CDR3 DNA reads as TGTGCCAGCAGCCAAGAAGGAGGCCTCACAGATACGCAGTATTTT.

This clonotype was seen ten or more times. The chain uses TRBV6-1 and TRBJ2-7, with D unclear. The CDR3 is made up of 13 amino acids. Germline lookup yields CDR1 MNHNS and CDR2 SASEGT. V lost 10 bases, J lost 7 bases, and 20 bases lay in between. For the CDR3, the DNA is TGTGCCACCGAGAGGACGGCTAATAATGAGCAGTACTTC. This codes for CATERTANNEQYF.

This clonotype was seen only a few times. The rearrangement uses TRBV12-3 or TRBV12-4 and TRBJ2-1, with 8 bases aligning to TRBD1. With 4 bases clipped from V and 8 bases from J, the junction kept 10 bases outside the gene matches. The CDR3 is made up of 15 amino acids. CDR3 loop: CASSSSGGGGDEQFF. DNA for the CDR3: TGTGCCAGCAGTTCCTCAGGGGGCGGTGGCGATGAGCAGTTCTTC.

Notes on this clonotype: A much larger clone lies a single base off, so this may be a read error. The chain employs TRBV5-1 and TRBJ1-1, with D unclear. V lost 2 bases to trimming and J lost 4 bases, with 12 bases between them. Germline V CDR1 and CDR2: SGHRS, YFSETQ. CDR3 length: 14 amino acids. In DNA form, the CDR3 reads TGCGCCAGCAGCTTTACCAAGGAGGGCACTGAAGCTTTCTTT. This translates into CASSFTKEGTEAFF.